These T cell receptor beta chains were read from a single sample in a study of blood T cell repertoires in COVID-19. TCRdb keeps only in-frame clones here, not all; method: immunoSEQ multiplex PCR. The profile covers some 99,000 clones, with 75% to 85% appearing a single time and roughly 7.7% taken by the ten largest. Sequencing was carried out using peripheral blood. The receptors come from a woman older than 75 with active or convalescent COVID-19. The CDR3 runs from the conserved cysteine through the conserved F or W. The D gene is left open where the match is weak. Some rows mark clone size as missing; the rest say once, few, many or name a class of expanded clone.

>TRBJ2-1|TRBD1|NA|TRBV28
TGTGCCAGCAGTTTCGACAGGGTGTACAATGAGCAGTTCTTC
CASSFDRVYNEQFF
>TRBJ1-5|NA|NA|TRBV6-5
TGTGCCAGCAACCTGCGGGGGGAGAGTCAGCCCCAGCATTTT
CASNLRGESQPQHF
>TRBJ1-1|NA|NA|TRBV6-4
TGTGCCAGCTGTCACGAGGTAGGAACTGAAGCTTTCTTT
CASCHEVGTEAFF
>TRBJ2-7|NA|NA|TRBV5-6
TGTGCCAGCAGCTTGGGAACAGGAACCGAGCAGTACTTC
CASSLGTGTEQYF
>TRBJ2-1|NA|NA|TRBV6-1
TGTGCCAGCAGTGAGTTGTTTGGGACAACCTCCTACAATGAGCAGTTCTTC
CASSELFGTTSYNEQFF
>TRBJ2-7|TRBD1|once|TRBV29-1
TGCAGCGTTGAAATACAGGGGGGCACCTACGAGCAGTACTTC
CSVEIQGGTYEQYF
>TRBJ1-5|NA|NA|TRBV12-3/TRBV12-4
TGTGCCAGCAGGGGACTGGGCAATCAGCCCCAGCATTTT
CASRGLGNQPQHF
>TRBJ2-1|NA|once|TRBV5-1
TGCGCCAGCAGTCTCGTTCGGGATAGCGGATACAATGAGCAGTTCTTC
CASSLVRDSGYNEQFF
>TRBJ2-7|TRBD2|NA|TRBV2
TGTGCCAGCACCTCCCCGACTAGCGGATATTCCTACGAGCAGTACTTC
CASTSPTSGYSYEQYF
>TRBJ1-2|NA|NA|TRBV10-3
TGTGCCATCAGTGAGTCTACTATCTATGGCTACACCTTC
CAISESTIYGYTF
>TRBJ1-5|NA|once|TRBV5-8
TGTGCCAGCAGCTCGGGCCTGGGACACCTCCTGAGTTTTGGCAATCAGCCCCAGCATTTT
CASSSGLGHLLSFGNQPQHF
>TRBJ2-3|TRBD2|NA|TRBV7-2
TGTGCCAGCAGCTTAGAGGGCTATAGCGGGAGAGCTGTCTCAGATACGCAGTATTTT
CASSLEGYSGRAVSDTQYF
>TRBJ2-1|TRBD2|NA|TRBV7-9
TGTGCCAGCAGCTTAGAGGGGACTAAAGACGGTGAGCAGTTCTTC
CASSLEGTKDGEQFF
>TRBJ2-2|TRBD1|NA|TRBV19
TGTGCCAGTTTAGGGACAGGGGTATTCGAGGGTACCGGGGAGCTGTTTTTT
CASLGTGVFEGTGELFF